The clone carrying this T cell receptor (beta chain) was counted once. Its matching antigen is unknown. Sequencing was performed with immunoSEQ multiplex PCR; in TCRdb, only in-frame clones are kept and a portion is missing. Here the sample spans roughly 2 million clones, roughly 95% being singletons. This record comes from a study of shared clonotypes between healthy human individuals. Study conclusions and caveats: Apart from blood, nothing was sampled; tissue repertoires likely differ. Clonotype sharing across donors was expected to vary with sequencing depth.

As defined, naive CD8 cells were CD45RO-negative and positively selected for CCR7, with terminally differentiated effector memory CD45RA+ cells excluded. Sequencing input: naive CD8+ T cells sorted from blood. The clonotype originates from a young man in good health.

The CDR3 sequence is CAWSVQWSSGTEAFF. The CDR3, as DNA: TGTGCCTGGAGTGTACAGTGGAGCAGTGGAACTGAAGCTTTCTTT. V usage is TRBV30 and J usage is TRBJ1-1, with D hard to call. The length of the CDR3 is 15 residues. Trimming removed 0 bases at V and 5 bases at J, with 16 bases between. CDR1 GTSNPN and CDR2 SVGIG come from the germline V gene (reference sequence). Complete variable domain (other parts from reference TRBV30 and TRBJ1-1): SQTIHQWPATLVQPVGSPLSLECTVEGTSNPNLYWYRQAAGRGLQLLFYSVGIGQISSEVPQNLSASRPQDRQFILSSKKLLLSDSGFYLCAWSVQWSSGTEAFFGQGTRLTVV.